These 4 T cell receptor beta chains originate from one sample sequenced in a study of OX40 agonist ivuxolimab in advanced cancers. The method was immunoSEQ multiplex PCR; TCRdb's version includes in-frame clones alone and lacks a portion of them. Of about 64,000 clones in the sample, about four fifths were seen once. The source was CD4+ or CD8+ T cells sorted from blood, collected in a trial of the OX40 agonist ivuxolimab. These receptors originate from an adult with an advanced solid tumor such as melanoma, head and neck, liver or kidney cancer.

The CDR3 DNA sequence: TGTGCCAGCAGCGTAGTTTCGGGAGGCCTCACAGATACGCAGTATTTT. Its translation is CASSVVSGGLTDTQYF. This chain joins TRBV9 and TRBJ2-3; TRBD2 agrees at 7 bases. Looked up from germline, CDR1 is SGDLS and CDR2 is YYNGEE. The CDR3 totals 16 residues. With V trimmed by 0 bases and J by 2 bases, 6 bases remained unmatched.

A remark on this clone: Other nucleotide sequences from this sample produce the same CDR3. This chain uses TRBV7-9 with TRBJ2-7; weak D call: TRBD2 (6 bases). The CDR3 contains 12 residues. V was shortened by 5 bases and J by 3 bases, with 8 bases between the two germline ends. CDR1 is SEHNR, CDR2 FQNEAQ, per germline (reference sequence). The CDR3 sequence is CASSMGLYEQYF. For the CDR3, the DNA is TGTGCCAGCAGCATGGGACTCTACGAGCAGTACTTC.

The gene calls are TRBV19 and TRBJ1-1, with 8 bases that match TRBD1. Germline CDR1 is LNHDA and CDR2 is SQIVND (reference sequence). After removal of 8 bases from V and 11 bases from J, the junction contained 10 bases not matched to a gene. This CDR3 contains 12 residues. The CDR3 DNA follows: TGTGCCAGTGGCAGGGGGCTCCAAACGGCTTTCTTT. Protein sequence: CASGRGLQTAFF.

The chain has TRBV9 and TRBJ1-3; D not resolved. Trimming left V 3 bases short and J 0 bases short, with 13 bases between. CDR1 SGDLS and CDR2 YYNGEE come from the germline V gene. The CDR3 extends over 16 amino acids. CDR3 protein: CASSGSVRTSGNTIYF. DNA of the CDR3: TGTGCCAGCAGCGGATCCGTACGGACCTCTGGAAACACCATATATTTT. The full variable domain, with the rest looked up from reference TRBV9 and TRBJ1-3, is DSGVTQTPKHLITATGQRVTLRCSPRSGDLSVYWYQQSLDQGLQFLIQYYNGEERAKGNILERFSAQQFPDLHSELNLSSLELGDSALYFCASSGSVRTSGNTIYFGEGSWLTVV.